A single sample gave rise to the 20 T cell receptor beta chains below, sequenced in a study of CD8+ T cells in alopecia areata. It was cDNA, reverse transcribed from extracted RNA, that served as the sequencing template. Clones were sequenced by immunoSEQ multiplex PCR, and TCRdb holds only the in-frame ones, with some missing. The sample carries about 120,000 clones, roughly three fifths recorded once. The treatment was: oral pan-JAK inhibitor, 5-10 mg twice daily. Here the sequenced sample was CD8+ T cells sorted from blood, taken at week 24, from a patient treated with tofacitinib. These receptor sequences come from a human donor with alopecia areata.

The chain recombines TRBV30 with TRBJ2-7; 8 bases fit TRBD2. Germline values: CDR1 GTSNPN, CDR2 SVGIG (reference sequence). J gave up 4 bases and V 0 bases, and 11 bases lay outside the gene matches. There are 16 residues in the CDR3. The CDR3 is CAWSVRDFLAGYEQYF. CDR3 coding DNA: TGTGCCTGGAGTGTTCGTGACTTTCTAGCGGGTTACGAGCAGTACTTC.

This clone was seen just once. The chain is built from TRBV9 and TRBJ1-2; D gene ambiguous. Trimming stripped 0 bases from V and 8 bases from J, with 8 bases between. Germline V lookup: CDR1 SGDLS, CDR2 YYNGEE. This CDR3 contains 12 residues. DNA for the CDR3: TGTGCCAGCAGCGTAGGGGAGGGCGGCTACACCTTC. Translation: CASSVGEGGYTF.

The rearrangement links TRBV7-9 to TRBJ1-1; D call uncertain. V dropped 1 base and J dropped 6 bases, with 9 bases sitting between them. The CDR3 spans 13 residues. Germline V gene data show CDR1 as SEHNR and CDR2 as FQNEAQ (reference sequence). In nucleotides, the CDR3 is TGTGCCAGCAGCTTAGATTTAGGTGCTGAAGCTTTCTTT. Protein product: CASSLDLGAEAFF. The full variable domain, completed using reference TRBV7-9 and TRBJ1-1, is DTGVSQNPRHKITKRGQNVTFRCDPISEHNRLYWYRQTLGQGPEFLTYFQNEAQLEKSRLLSDRFSAERPKGSFSTLEIQRTEQGDSAMYLCASSLDLGAEAFFGQGTRLTVV.

This clone appeared once. The chain employs TRBV6-6 and TRBJ1-5; possible D gene TRBD1, 5 bases. The CDR3 has 15 residues. Trimming pared 0 bases from V and 6 bases from J, leaving 12 bases between. The V gene's germline CDR1 is MNHNY and CDR2 SVGAGI (reference sequence). CDR3 residues: CASSYSSGGSQPQHF. DNA of the CDR3: TGTGCCAGCAGTTACTCGAGTGGGGGGAGTCAGCCCCAGCATTTT.

The V and J genes are TRBV2 and TRBJ2-5, with 8 bases identical to TRBD1. This CDR3 has 16 amino acids. Unmatched junction bases numbered 10, after V lost 6 bases and J lost 1 base. CDR1 is SNHLY, CDR2 FYNNEI, per germline. The CDR3 here is CASSSDREFPQETQYF. The CDR3 DNA is TGTGCCAGCAGCTCGGACAGGGAGTTCCCCCAAGAGACCCAGTACTTC.

V gene TRBV7-9 combines with J gene TRBJ1-2; weak D call: TRBD1 (6 bases). The V gene's germline CDR1 is SEHNR and CDR2 FQNEAQ (reference sequence). Trimming removed 1 base from V and 2 bases from J, with 17 bases in between. The CDR3 has 17 amino acids. The CDR3: CASSLVLDRPTNYGYTF. In nucleotides, the CDR3 is TGTGCCAGCAGCTTAGTCTTGGACAGACCCACGAACTATGGCTACACCTTC.

This clone was picked up a small number of times. This chain links TRBV6-1 with TRBJ2-5, with 11 bases lining up with TRBD1. The tail of the sequence fits TRBJ2-7 better, so the J call may be wrong. Germline CDR1 MNHNS, CDR2 SASEGT. This CDR3 region has 15 residues. The CDR3 protein is CASSEAGTGGYEQYF. The CDR3 bases are TGTGCCAGCAGTGAAGCCGGGACAGGGGGCTACGAGCAGTACTTC.

This clone was seen more than once but under ten times. The chain recombines TRBV11-2 with TRBJ2-5; D gene ambiguous. Trimming took 2 bases from V and 2 from J, leaving 3 bases between them. The CDR3 contains 12 residues. Looked up from germline, CDR1 is SGHAT and CDR2 is FQNNGV. CDR3 protein: CASSLIQETQYF. DNA for the CDR3: TGTGCCAGCAGCTTAATTCAAGAGACCCAGTACTTC.

The J gene is TRBJ2-5, the V gene TRBV10-1; either TRBD1 or TRBD2 may supply D (5 bases each). The CDR3 is made up of 14 amino acids. Looked up from germline, CDR1 is WNHNN and CDR2 is SYGVQD (reference sequence). Trimming cost V 3 bases and J 0 bases, with 8 bases left between them. The CDR3, as DNA: TGCGCCAGCAGTGACCCGGGACACCAAGAGACCCAGTACTTC. This translates into CASSDPGHQETQYF.

This clone has only one observation. The chain recombines TRBV5-4 with TRBJ2-7; D perhaps matches TRBD1 (5 bases). This CDR3 is 14 amino acids long. Trimming pared 0 bases from V and 5 bases from J, leaving 12 bases between. CDR1 SGHNT and CDR2 YYREEE come from the germline V gene (reference sequence). Here the CDR3 reads CASSLASRVHEQYF. CDR3 nucleotide sequence: TGTGCCAGCAGCTTGGCCTCCAGGGTCCACGAGCAGTACTTC.

The chain combines TRBV27 with TRBJ1-6; D remains unclear. Trimming left V 5 bases short and J 6 bases short, with 11 bases between. Germline V gene lookup returns CDR1 MNHEY and CDR2 SMNVEV (reference sequence). The CDR3 runs 14 residues. The CDR3 DNA is TGTGCCAGCAGTCCCCCAACCCTTAATTCACCCCTCCACTTT. Its protein product is CASSPPTLNSPLHF.

V and J are TRBV27 and TRBJ2-7, with D perhaps TRBD2 (7 bases). V shed 9 bases and J shed 1 base, with 19 bases lying between them. CDR3 size: 15 residues. Per the germline V gene, CDR1 is MNHEY and CDR2 is SMNVEV (reference sequence). CDR3 bases: TGTGCCAGTTCCTTCGGGGGGCCCCGTTCCTACGAGCAGTACTTC. Translating gives CASSFGGPRSYEQYF.

This rearrangement joins TRBV29-1 to TRBJ2-2; D might be TRBD2 (6 bases). The CDR3 is 14 amino acids. V was shortened by 0 bases and J by 6 bases, with 11 bases between the two germline ends. Germline-derived CDR1 and CDR2 are SQVTM and ANQGSEA. In nucleotides, the CDR3 is TGCAGCGTTGAAGATGGCGGGGCCGCCGGGGAGCTGTTTTTT. It specifies CSVEDGGAAGELFF.

The sample holds one count of this clone. The rearrangement links TRBV7-6 to TRBJ2-7; 10 nucleotides align to TRBD1. CDR3 length: 15 residues. V was clipped by 5 bases and J by 0 bases; unmatched bases: 4. Germline CDR1 SGHVS, CDR2 FNYEAQ. Here the CDR3 reads CASSPRTGGSYEQYF. The DNA of the CDR3 is TGTGCCAGCAGCCCACGGACAGGGGGCTCCTACGAGCAGTACTTC.

This clone was seen only a few times. V usage is TRBV25-1 and J usage is TRBJ1-2, with D uncertain. V dropped 3 bases and J dropped 6 bases, with 8 bases sitting between them. Germline V gene data show CDR1 as MGHDK and CDR2 as SYGVNS. This CDR3 spans 12 amino acids. This CDR3 is CASSDKANGYTF. The CDR3 bases are TGTGCCAGCAGTGACAAGGCGAATGGCTACACCTTC.

The V call is TRBV2, the J call TRBJ2-7, with 9 bases identical to TRBD2. Germline V gives CDR1 SNHLY, CDR2 FYNNEI. The ends lost 4 bases at V and 3 bases at J; junction bases unmatched: 7. The CDR3 contains 15 residues. CDR3 loop: CASSVSTSGYYEQYF. CDR3 DNA sequence: TGTGCCAGCAGTGTCAGCACTAGCGGGTACTACGAGCAGTACTTC.

This sequence joins TRBV7-8 and TRBJ1-5; D is uncertain. The ends were cut back, 5 bases at V and 4 bases at J, with 21 bases in the middle. This CDR3 has 17 residues. The germline V gene encodes CDR1 SGHVS and CDR2 FQNEAQ. CDR3 loop: CASSNGPKGEVNQPQHF. The DNA of the CDR3 is TGTGCCAGCAGCAACGGGCCTAAGGGCGAGGTAAATCAGCCCCAGCATTTT.

This rearrangement joins TRBV6-5 to TRBJ1-2, with TRBD1 identical over 8 bases. The trim removed 2 bases at V and 4 bases at J, leaving 6 bases unmatched. The CDR3 covers 15 residues. CDR1 and CDR2 (germline): MNHEY, SVGAGI. The DNA for the CDR3 is TGTGCCAGCAGTTACGGGCAGGGGGCCGTCTATGGCTACACCTTC. It specifies CASSYGQGAVYGYTF.

This clone was counted only a few times. The chain uses TRBV2 and TRBJ2-3; D may be TRBD1 (6 bases). Germline V gene lookup returns CDR1 SNHLY and CDR2 FYNNEI. This CDR3 comprises 14 residues. V was shortened by 5 bases and J by 5 bases, with 14 bases between the two germline ends. Here the CDR3 reads CASSPGTLLDTQYF. CDR3 coding DNA: TGTGCCAGCAGTCCCGGGACACTCCTAGATACGCAGTATTTT.

This rearrangement joins TRBV6-1 to TRBJ1-1, with D possibly being TRBD1 (6 bases). V was clipped by 8 bases and J by 2 bases, with 12 bases between them. Germline values: CDR1 MNHNS, CDR2 SASEGT. The CDR3 is made up of 13 amino acids. The CDR3 loop reads CASRSDRNTEAFF. The CDR3 bases are TGTGCCAGCCGATCGGACAGAAACACTGAAGCTTTCTTT.